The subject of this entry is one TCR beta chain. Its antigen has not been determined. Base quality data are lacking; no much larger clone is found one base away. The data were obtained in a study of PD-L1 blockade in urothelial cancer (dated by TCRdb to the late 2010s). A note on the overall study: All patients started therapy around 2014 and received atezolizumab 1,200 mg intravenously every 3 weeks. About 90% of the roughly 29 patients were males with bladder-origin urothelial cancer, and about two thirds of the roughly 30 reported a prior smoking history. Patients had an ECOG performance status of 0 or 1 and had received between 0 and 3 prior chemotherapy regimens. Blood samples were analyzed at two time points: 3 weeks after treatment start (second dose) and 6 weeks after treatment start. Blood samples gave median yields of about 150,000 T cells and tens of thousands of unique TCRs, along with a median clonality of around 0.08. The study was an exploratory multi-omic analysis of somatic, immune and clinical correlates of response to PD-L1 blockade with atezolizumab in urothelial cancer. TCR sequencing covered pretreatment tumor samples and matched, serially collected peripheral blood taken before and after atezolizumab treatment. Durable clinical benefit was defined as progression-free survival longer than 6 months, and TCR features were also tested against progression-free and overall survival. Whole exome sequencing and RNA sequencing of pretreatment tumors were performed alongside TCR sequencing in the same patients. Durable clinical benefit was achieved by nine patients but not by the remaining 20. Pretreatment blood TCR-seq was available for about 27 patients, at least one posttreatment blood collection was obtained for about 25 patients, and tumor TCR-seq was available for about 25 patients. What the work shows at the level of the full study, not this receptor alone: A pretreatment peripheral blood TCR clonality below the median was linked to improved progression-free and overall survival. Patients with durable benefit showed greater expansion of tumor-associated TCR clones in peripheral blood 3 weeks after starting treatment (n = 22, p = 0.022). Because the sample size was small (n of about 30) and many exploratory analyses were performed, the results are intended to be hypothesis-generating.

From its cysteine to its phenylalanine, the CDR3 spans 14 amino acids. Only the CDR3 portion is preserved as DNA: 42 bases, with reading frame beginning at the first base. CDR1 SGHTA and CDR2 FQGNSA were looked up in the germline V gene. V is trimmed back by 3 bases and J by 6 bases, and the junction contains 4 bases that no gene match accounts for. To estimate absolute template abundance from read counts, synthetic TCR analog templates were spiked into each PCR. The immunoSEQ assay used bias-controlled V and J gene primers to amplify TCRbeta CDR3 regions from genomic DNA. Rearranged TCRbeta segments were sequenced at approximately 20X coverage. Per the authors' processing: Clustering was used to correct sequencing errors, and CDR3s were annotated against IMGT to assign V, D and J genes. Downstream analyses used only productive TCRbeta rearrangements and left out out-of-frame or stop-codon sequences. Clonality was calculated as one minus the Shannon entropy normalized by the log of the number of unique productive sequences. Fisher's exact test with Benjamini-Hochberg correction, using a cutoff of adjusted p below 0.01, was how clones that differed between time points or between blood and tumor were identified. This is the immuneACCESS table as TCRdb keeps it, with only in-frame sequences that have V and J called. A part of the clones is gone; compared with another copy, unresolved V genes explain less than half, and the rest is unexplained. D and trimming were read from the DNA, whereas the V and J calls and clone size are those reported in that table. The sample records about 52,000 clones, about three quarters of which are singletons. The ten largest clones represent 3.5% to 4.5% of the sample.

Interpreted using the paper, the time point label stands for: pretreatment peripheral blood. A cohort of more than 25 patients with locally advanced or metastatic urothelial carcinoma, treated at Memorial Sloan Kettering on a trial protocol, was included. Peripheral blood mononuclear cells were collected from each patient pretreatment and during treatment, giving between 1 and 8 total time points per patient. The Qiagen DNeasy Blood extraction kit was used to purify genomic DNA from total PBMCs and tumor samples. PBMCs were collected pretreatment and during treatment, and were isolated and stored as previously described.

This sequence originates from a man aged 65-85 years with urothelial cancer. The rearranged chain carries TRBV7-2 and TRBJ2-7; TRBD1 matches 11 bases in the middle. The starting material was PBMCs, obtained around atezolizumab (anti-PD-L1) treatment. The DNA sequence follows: TGTGCCAGCAGCTTTGGACAGGGGGCAGGCGAGCAGTACTTC. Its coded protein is CASSFGQGAGEQYF.